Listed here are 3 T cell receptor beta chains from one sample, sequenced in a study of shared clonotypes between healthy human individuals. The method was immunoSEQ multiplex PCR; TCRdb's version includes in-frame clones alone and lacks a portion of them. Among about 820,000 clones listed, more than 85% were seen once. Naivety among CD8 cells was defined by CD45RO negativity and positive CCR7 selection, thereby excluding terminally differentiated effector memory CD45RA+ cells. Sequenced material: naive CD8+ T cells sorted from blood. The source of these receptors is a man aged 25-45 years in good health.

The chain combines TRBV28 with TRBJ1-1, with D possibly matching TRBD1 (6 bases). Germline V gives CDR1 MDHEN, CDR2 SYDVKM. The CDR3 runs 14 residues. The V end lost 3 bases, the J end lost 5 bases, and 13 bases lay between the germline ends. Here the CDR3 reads CASSFSGVGTEAFF. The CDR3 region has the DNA TGTGCCAGCAGTTTTTCAGGGGTAGGGACTGAAGCTTTCTTT.

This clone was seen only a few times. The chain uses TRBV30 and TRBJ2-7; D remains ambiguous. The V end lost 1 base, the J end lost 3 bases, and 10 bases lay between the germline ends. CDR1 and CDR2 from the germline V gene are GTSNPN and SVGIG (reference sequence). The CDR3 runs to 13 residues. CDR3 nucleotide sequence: TGTGCCTGGAGTGGCTCTAACGGCTACGAGCAGTACTTC. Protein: CAWSGSNGYEQYF.

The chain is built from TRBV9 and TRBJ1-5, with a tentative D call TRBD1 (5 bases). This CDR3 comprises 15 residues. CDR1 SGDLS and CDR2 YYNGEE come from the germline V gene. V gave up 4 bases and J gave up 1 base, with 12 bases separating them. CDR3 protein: CASSPGMGSNQPQHF. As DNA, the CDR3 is TGTGCCAGCAGCCCAGGGATGGGGAGCAATCAGCCCCAGCATTTT.